Reported below is one T cell receptor (beta chain). Antigen: not known. The sample belongs to a study of OX40 agonist ivuxolimab in advanced cancers. Study information: Ivuxolimab, an agonist antibody against OX40 (CD134), was given to patients.

The V end was cut by 7 bases, the J end by 2 bases, with 11 bases between. The CDR3 spans 14 residues. Per germline, CDR1 MNHEY and CDR2 SVGAGI. Some clones are missing from TCRdb's copy, which holds only in-frame ones; the method was immunoSEQ multiplex PCR. The sample has 60,000 to 75,000 clones, less than 90% seen once. The study, taken as a whole, reports: Some of the nonresponding patients also showed low levels of normalized T-cell clonal expansion. Compared with CD4+, CD8+ T cells on average had more expanded clones.

Here the sequenced sample was CD4+ or CD8+ T cells sorted from blood, taken in a trial of the OX40 agonist ivuxolimab. The chain is built from TRBV6-5 and TRBJ1-4; D is uncertain. The TCR was taken from an adult with an advanced solid tumor such as melanoma, head and neck, liver or kidney cancer. Here the CDR3 reads CASKVGFTNEKLFF. The CDR3 DNA is TGTGCCAGCAAAGTGGGGTTCACTAATGAAAAACTGTTTTTT.